The clone carrying this T cell receptor (beta chain) appeared a single time. This table comes from immunoSEQ multiplex PCR, and its TCRdb copy is limited to in-frame clones, with some not included. The profile shows about 2.4 million clones, around nine tenths of them singletons. V lost 0 bases and J 0 bases, leaving 16 bases between the germline ends. CDR1 and CDR2 (germline): SGHNT, YENEEA. The CDR3 is 18 amino acids. This entry belongs to a study of shared clonotypes between healthy human individuals. The split of CD4+ cells yielded CD45RA+ naive and CD45RA-negative memory subsets. V gene TRBV11-3 combines with J gene TRBJ2-3; D is ambiguous. The sequencing sample was made of naive CD4+ T cells sorted from blood. Subset given: CD45RA+ positively selected. This receptor was taken from a man younger than 35 in good health. CDR3 amino acids: CASSLDTLTVTSTDTQYF. CDR3 DNA sequence: TGTGCCAGCAGCTTAGATACGCTAACCGTTACTAGCACAGATACGCAGTATTTT.